This TCR beta chain was identified in a study of CD8 T cells in Susac syndrome. Study-wide context: Each patient with Susac syndrome, at the time of blood draw, was therapy-naive, on corticosteroids, or on intravenous immunoglobulin alone.

Recently defined diagnostic criteria for definite or probable disease were fulfilled by Susac syndrome patients. Reverse transcription used about 0.45 to 1 ug RNA and random hexamers. TCR beta CDR3 was amplified by immunoSEQ covering 54 Vbeta and 13 Jbeta. TCRdb re-called the immunoSEQ multiplex PCR reads through MiXCR, storing one row per CDR3 protein. The table lists 150,000 to 180,000 distinct CDR3 sequences, approximately 96% of them singletons, with 0.16% in the top ten. CDR3 size: 15 residues. Trimming left V 4 bases short and J 4 bases short, with 15 bases between. Germline lookup yields CDR1 SGDLS and CDR2 YYNGEE.

This sequence joins TRBV9 and TRBJ2-1; maybe TRBD1 (5 bases). Source material: CD4+ T cells from PBMCs. The source is a human donor with Susac syndrome. Written as DNA, the CDR3 is TGTGCCAGCAGCCTTACAGGCGTCGGGTACAATGAGCAGTTCTTC. This translates into CASSLTGVGYNEQFF.